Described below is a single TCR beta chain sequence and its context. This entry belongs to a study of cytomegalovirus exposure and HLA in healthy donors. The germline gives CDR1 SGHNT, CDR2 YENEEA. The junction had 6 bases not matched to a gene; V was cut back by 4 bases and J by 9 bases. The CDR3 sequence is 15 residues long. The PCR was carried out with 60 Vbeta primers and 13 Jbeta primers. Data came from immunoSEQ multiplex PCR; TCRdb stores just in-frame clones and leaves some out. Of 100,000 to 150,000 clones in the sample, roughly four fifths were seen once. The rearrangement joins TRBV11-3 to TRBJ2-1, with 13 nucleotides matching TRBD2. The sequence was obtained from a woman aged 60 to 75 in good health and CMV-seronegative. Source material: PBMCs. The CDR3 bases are TGTGCCAGCAGCTCAGGACTAGCGGGAGCCCTTGAGCAGTTCTTC. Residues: CASSSGLAGALEQFF.